What follows is one T cell receptor (beta chain) and its context. This record belongs to a study of cytomegalovirus exposure and HLA in healthy donors. CDR1 SEHNR and CDR2 FQNEAQ come from the germline V gene (reference sequence). J lost 1 base, V lost 5 bases, and 5 bases had no gene match. This CDR3 has 16 amino acids. Produced via immunoSEQ multiplex PCR; TCRdb's table is partial and in-frame only. Of about 180,000 clones in the sample, about 87% were seen once. The source of this sequence is a woman in her thirties in good health and CMV-seronegative. Sequenced material: PBMCs. The chain employs TRBV7-9 and TRBJ2-2; TRBD1 agrees at 9 bases. This chain's CDR3 is CASSDRDRENTGELFF. CDR3 DNA: TGTGCCAGCAGCGACCGGGACAGGGAGAACACCGGGGAGCTGTTTTTT.